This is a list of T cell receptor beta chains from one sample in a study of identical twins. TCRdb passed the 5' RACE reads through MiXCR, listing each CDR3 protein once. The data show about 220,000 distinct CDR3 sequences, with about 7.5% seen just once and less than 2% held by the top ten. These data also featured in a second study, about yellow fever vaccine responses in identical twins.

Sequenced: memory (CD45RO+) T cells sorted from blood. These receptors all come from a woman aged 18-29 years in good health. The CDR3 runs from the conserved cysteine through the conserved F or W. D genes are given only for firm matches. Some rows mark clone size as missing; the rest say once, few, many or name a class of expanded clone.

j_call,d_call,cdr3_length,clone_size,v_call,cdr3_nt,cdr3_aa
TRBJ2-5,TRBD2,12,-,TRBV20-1,TGCAGTGCTTCGACTAGCTTAAAGACCCAGTACTTC,CSASTSLKTQYF
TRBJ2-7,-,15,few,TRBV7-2,TGTGCCAGCAGCGGCCCCGGGACGGGCTCCTACGAGCAGTACTTC,CASSGPGTGSYEQYF
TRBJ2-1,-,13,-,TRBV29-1,TGCAGCGTTGATGGTAGGGGCTACAATGAGCAGTTCTTC,CSVDGRGYNEQFF
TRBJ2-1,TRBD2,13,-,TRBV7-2,TGTGCCAGCAGCTTAGAAAGCGGGAGGACCCAGTTCTTC,CASSLESGRTQFF
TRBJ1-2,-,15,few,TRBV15,TGTGCCACCAGCAGAGATAACAACGGACGGGGAGGCTACACCTTC,CATSRDNNGRGGYTF
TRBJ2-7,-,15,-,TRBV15,TGTGCCACCAGCAGAGTAGCAGGGTGGTCATACGAGCAGTACTTC,CATSRVAGWSYEQYF
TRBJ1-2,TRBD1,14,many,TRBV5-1,TGCGCCAGCAGCTCGGACAGGGCGGTCCGTGGCTACACCTTC,CASSSDRAVRGYTF
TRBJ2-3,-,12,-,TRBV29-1,TGCAGCGTTGGGAAAGGGACAGATACGCAGTATTTT,CSVGKGTDTQYF
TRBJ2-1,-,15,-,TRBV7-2,TGTGCCAGCAGCTTAGGGGGAGGGGGGGTGAATGAGCAGTTCTTC,CASSLGGGGVNEQFF
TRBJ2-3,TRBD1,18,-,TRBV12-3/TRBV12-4,TGTGCCAGCAGTATCCGGACAGGCGCCGACGGTCCTAGTGGTACGCAGTATTTT,CASSIRTGADGPSGTQYF
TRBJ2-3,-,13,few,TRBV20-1,TGCAGTGCGCCCGTACCCGGCACAGATACGCAGTATTTT,CSAPVPGTDTQYF
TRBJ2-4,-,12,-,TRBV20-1,TGCAGTGCTAGCACAGGGTTTAACATTCAGTACTTC,CSASTGFNIQYF
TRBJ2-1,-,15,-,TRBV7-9,TGTGCCAGCAGCCGCTCTTACAACTCCTACAATGAGCAGTTCTTC,CASSRSYNSYNEQFF
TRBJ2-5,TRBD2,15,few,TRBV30,TGTGCCTGGAGGAACGCCGGACTAGCTTCAGAGACCCAGTACTTC,CAWRNAGLASETQYF
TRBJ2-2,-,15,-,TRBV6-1,TGTGCCAGCAGTGCGCAGGGGGGGGGCACCGGGGAGCTGTTTTTT,CASSAQGGGTGELFF
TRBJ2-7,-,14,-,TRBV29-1,TGCAGCGTTGAGGAGCGGACCAGCTCCTACGAGCAGTACTTC,CSVEERTSSYEQYF
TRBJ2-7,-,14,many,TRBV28,TGTGCCAGCAGTTTTAACCGGGCCTCCTACGAGCAGTACTTC,CASSFNRASYEQYF
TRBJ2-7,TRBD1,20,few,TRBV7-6,TGTGCCAGCAGCTCCTTCCTTGCCCTTGGACAGGGGGTTGTGAGGTACGAGCAGTACTTC,CASSSFLALGQGVVRYEQYF
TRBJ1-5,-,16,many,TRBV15,TGTGCCACCGCGTTTCGAAGGGGTTCTGGCAATCAGCCCCAGCATTTT,CATAFRRGSGNQPQHF
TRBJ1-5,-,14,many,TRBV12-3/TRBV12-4,TGTGCCAGCAGTCATAGGGATAGCAATCAGCCCCAGCATTTT,CASSHRDSNQPQHF
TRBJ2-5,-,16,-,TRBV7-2,TGTGCCAGCAGCCGAGGGACTTCCAGAAACCAGGAGACCCAGTACTTC,CASSRGTSRNQETQYF
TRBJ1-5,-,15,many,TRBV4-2,TGTGCCAGCAGCCTCCGACATGTTAGCAATCAGCCCCAGCATTTT,CASSLRHVSNQPQHF
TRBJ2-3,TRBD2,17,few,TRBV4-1,TGCGCCAGCAGCCGAGACGGACTAGCGGGGGGGCACGATACGCAGTATTTT,CASSRDGLAGGHDTQYF
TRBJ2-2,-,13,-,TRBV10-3,TGTGCCATCAGTACAGGGGAGGTAAAGGAGCTGTTTTTT,CAISTGEVKELFF
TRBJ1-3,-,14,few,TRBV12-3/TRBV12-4,TGTGCCAGCAGGCTCGGTGGCTCTGGAAACACCATATATTTT,CASRLGGSGNTIYF
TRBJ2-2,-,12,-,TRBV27,TGTGCCAGCAGTCCTCACCAAAGGGAGCTGTTTTTT,CASSPHQRELFF
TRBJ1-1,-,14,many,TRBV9,TGTGCCAGCAGCGTAGGTCAGGGTAACACTGAAGCTTTCTTT,CASSVGQGNTEAFF
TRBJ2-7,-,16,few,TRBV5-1,TGCGCCAGCAGCCTCCCTGGGGCAGCCCATCCCTACGAGCAGTACTTC,CASSLPGAAHPYEQYF
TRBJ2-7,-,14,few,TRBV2,TGTGCCAGCAGAGATACTGGGACCTATAACGAGCAGTACTTC,CASRDTGTYNEQYF
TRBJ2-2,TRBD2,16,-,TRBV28,TGTGCCAGCAGACTTACTAGCGGGGGTCGAACCGGGGAGCTGTTTTTT,CASRLTSGGRTGELFF
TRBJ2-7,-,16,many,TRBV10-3,TGTGCCATCAGCCCGGGACACCATTTACCCCCCTACGAGCAGTACTTC,CAISPGHHLPPYEQYF
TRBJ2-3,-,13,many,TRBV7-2,TGTGCCAGCAGCTTGGAGAATTCGAATACGCAGTATTTT,CASSLENSNTQYF
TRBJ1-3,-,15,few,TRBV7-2,TGTGCCAGCAGCTTTCAGGGGTACTCTGGAAACACCATATATTTT,CASSFQGYSGNTIYF
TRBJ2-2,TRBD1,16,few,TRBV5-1,TGCGCCAGCAGCTTGGGAGGGACAGGGAACACCGGGGAGCTGTTTTTT,CASSLGGTGNTGELFF
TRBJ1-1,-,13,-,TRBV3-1,TGTGCCAGCAGCCAAGTCCCTACAGTTGAAGCTTTCTTT,CASSQVPTVEAFF
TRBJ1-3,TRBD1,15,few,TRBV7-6,TGTGCCAGCAGCTCCGGACAGGGAACTGGAAACACCATATATTTT,CASSSGQGTGNTIYF
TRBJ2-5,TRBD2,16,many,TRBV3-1,TGTGCCAGCAGCCAAGAGGGAGGGAGAAAACAAGAGACCCAGTACTTC,CASSQEGGRKQETQYF
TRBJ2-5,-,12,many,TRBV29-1,TGCAGCGTTGTAGGTAGCGTGAAGACCCAGTACTTC,CSVVGSVKTQYF
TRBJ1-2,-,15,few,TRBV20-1,TGCAGTGCTAGAATAGCCCCCGACAGTCAATATGGCTACACCTTC,CSARIAPDSQYGYTF
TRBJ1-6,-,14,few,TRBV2,TGTGCCAGCACGAGGGGCCTTCTGAATTCACCCCTCCACTTT,CASTRGLLNSPLHF
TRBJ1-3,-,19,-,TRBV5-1,TGCGCCAGCAGGGACAGCCCGACGCCTACCTGGAGCTCTGGAAACACCATATATTTT,CASRDSPTPTWSSGNTIYF
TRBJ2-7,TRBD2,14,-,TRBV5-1,TGCGCCAGCAAACTCCGGGGGGGGACCCACGAGCAGTACTTC,CASKLRGGTHEQYF
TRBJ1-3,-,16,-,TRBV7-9,TGTGCCAGCAGCTTGGAGGACCGGAGCTCTGGAAACACCATATATTTT,CASSLEDRSSGNTIYF
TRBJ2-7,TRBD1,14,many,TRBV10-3,TGTGCCATCAGCCTAGGACAGGGTATCAACGAGCAGTACTTC,CAISLGQGINEQYF
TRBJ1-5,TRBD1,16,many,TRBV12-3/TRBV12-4,TGTGCCAGCAGCCCCGCCGACAGGGGCCAAAATCAGCCCCAGCATTTT,CASSPADRGQNQPQHF
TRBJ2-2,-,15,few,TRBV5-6,TGTGCCAGCAGCTTGGGCGCCCGTAACACCGGGGAGCTGTTTTTT,CASSLGARNTGELFF
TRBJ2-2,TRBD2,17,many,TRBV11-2,TGTGCCAGCAGCTTAGATCTCTCCAGCGGGGGAACCGGGGAGCTGTTTTTT,CASSLDLSSGGTGELFF
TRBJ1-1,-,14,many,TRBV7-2,TGTGCCAGCAGCTTAGAGTGGTTGAACACTGAAGCTTTCTTT,CASSLEWLNTEAFF